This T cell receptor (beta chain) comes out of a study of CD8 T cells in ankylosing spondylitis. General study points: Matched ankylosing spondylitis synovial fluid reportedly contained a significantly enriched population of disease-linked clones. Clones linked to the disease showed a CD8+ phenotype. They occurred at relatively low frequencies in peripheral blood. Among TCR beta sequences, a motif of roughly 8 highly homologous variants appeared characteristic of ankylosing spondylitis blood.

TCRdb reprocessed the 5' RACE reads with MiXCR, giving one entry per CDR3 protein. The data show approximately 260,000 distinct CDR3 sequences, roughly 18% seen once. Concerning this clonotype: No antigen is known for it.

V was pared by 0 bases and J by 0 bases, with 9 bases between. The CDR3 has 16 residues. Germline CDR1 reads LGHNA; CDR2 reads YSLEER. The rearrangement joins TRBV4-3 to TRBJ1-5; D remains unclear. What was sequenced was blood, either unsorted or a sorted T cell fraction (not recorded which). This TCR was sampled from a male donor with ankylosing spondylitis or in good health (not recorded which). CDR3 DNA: TGCGCCAGCAGCCAAGACGCCAGCTATAGCAATCAGCCCCAGCATTTT. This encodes CASSQDASYSNQPQHF.